The 9 T cell receptor beta chains in this list originate from one sample, sequenced in a study of Graves' ophthalmopathy and Graves' hyperthyroidism. RNA transcripts were the template, and TCR beta CDR3 regions were amplified from them. The first-round RT-PCR employed HTBI primers together with the Qiagen OneStep RT-PCR kit. A multiplex PCR was then performed as the second round. TCRdb analysed the multiplex PCR reads with MiXCR anew, one entry per CDR3 protein. The repertoire consists of roughly 1.1 million distinct CDR3 sequences, with 35% to 45% occurring once and the leading ten covering more than 9.5%. The sample comprised peripheral blood or thyroid tissue (not recorded which). Receptors were obtained from an adult man with Graves' hyperthyroidism.

This clonotype was observed at least ten times. The chain couples TRBV5-4 to TRBJ2-2; no firm D call. This CDR3 comprises 13 residues. V was clipped by 2 bases and J by 6 bases, with 8 bases between them. Germline V CDR1 and CDR2: SGHNT, YYREEE (reference sequence). DNA for the CDR3: TGTGCCAGCAGCTTAGTAGGGTCCGGGGAGCTGTTTTTT. This codes for CASSLVGSGELFF.

This chain links TRBV11-1 with TRBJ2-5, with D unclear. Trimming removed 0 bases at V and 4 bases at J, with 18 bases between. This CDR3 comprises 17 residues. Per germline, CDR1 SGHAT and CDR2 FQDESV (reference sequence). CDR3 DNA: TGTGCCAGCAGCTTAGCTGCCCTAGTACAACGCGCAGAGACCCAGTACTTC. Translating it yields CASSLAALVQRAETQYF. Full variable domain (rest looked up from reference TRBV11-1 and TRBJ2-5): EAEVAQSPRYKITEKSQAVAFWCDPISGHATLYWYRQILGQGPELLVQFQDESVVDDSQLPKDRFSAERLKGVDSTLKIQPAELGDSAMYLCASSLAALVQRAETQYFGPGTRLLVL.

In this sample, this clonotype turned up many times. The CDR3 loop is CATSKGSYGYTF. CDR3 nucleotides: TGTGCCACCAGCAAGGGGAGTTATGGCTACACCTTC. This rearrangement joins TRBV15 to TRBJ1-2; a weak D match, TRBD1 (5 bases). The CDR3 is 12 amino acids. The germline gives CDR1 LNHNV, CDR2 YYDKDF (reference sequence). Trimming stripped 4 bases from V and 5 bases from J, with 8 bases between.

This clonotype has ten or more counts. The chain combines TRBV7-3 with TRBJ2-5, with D perhaps matching TRBD2 (7 bases). The CDR3 contains 14 residues. Germline V gene data show CDR1 as SGHTA and CDR2 as FQGTGA. Trimming removed 6 bases from V and 1 base from J, with 12 bases in between. The CDR3 DNA follows: TGTGCCAGCAGTGGGGGGGGGCGCCAAGAGACCCAGTACTTC. Residues: CASSGGGRQETQYF.

Points on this clonotype: Possible read error: a much larger clone is one base away. The gene calls are TRBV14 and TRBJ2-5, with a tentative D call TRBD2 (6 bases). The CDR3 sequence is 15 residues long. The germline gives CDR1 SGHDN, CDR2 FVKESK. CDR3 nucleotides: TGTTCCAGCAGCCAAGAGAGAACAGCGGGAGAGACCCAGTACTTC. Protein sequence: CSSSQERTAGETQYF.

The rearrangement uses TRBV7-9 and TRBJ2-7; a weak D match, TRBD2 (5 bases). The DNA end lines up better with TRBJ2-1; the J call may be wrong. The CDR3 extends over 16 amino acids. From germline, CDR1 is SEHNR and CDR2 FQNEAQ (reference sequence). CDR3: CASIDGEQSSYNEQFF. The CDR3 region has the DNA TGTGCCAGCATCGACGGGGAACAAAGCTCCTACAATGAGCAGTTCTTC.

Ten or more counts support this clonotype. The CDR3 region has the DNA TGCAGTGCCAGGGACCAACAAGAGACCCAGTACTTC. It yields the protein CSARDQQETQYF. The V gene is TRBV20-1, the J gene TRBJ2-5; D possibly uses TRBD1 or TRBD2 (5 bases each). Trimming removed 6 bases from V and 2 bases from J, with 10 bases in between. The CDR3 is made up of 12 amino acids. Germline CDR1 reads DFQATT; CDR2 reads SNEGSKA (reference sequence).

The chain uses TRBV29-1 and TRBJ2-5; D is possibly TRBD1 or TRBD2 (5 bases each). Germline CDR1 SQVTM, CDR2 ANQGSEA. This CDR3 is 12 amino acids long. CDR3 in DNA: TGCAGTACAATGGGACGGCAAGAGACCCAGTACTTC. Amino acid sequence: CSTMGRQETQYF. The full variable domain, its missing parts supplied by reference TRBV29-1 and TRBJ2-5, is SAVISQKPSRDICQRGTSLTIQCQVDSQVTMMFWYRQQPGQSLTLIATANQGSEATYESGFVIDKFPISRPNLTFSTLTVSNMSPEDSSIYLCSTMGRQETQYFGPGTRLLVL.

The J gene is TRBJ2-7, the V gene TRBV6-5; 7 bases are a match to TRBD2. Looked up from germline, CDR1 is MNHEY and CDR2 is SVGAGI. V lost 5 bases and J lost 1; bases outside the gene matches: 8. The CDR3 is 15 amino acids. The CDR3 DNA sequence: TGTGCCAGCAGTGCAAGCGGGATCTTATCCTACGAGCAGTACTTC. It is translated as CASSASGILSYEQYF.